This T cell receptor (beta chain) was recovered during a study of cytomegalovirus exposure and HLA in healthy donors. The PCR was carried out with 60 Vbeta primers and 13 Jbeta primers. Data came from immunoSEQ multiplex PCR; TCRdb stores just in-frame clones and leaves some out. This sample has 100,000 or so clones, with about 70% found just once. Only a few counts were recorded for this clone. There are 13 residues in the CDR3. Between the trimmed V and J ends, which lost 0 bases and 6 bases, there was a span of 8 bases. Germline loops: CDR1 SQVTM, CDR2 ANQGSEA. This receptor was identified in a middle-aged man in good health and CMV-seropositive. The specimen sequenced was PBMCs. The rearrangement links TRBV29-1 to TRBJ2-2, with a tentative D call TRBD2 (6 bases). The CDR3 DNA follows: TGCAGCGTTGAAGACAGGAGGGCCGGGGAGCTGTTTTTT. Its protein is CSVEDRRAGELFF.